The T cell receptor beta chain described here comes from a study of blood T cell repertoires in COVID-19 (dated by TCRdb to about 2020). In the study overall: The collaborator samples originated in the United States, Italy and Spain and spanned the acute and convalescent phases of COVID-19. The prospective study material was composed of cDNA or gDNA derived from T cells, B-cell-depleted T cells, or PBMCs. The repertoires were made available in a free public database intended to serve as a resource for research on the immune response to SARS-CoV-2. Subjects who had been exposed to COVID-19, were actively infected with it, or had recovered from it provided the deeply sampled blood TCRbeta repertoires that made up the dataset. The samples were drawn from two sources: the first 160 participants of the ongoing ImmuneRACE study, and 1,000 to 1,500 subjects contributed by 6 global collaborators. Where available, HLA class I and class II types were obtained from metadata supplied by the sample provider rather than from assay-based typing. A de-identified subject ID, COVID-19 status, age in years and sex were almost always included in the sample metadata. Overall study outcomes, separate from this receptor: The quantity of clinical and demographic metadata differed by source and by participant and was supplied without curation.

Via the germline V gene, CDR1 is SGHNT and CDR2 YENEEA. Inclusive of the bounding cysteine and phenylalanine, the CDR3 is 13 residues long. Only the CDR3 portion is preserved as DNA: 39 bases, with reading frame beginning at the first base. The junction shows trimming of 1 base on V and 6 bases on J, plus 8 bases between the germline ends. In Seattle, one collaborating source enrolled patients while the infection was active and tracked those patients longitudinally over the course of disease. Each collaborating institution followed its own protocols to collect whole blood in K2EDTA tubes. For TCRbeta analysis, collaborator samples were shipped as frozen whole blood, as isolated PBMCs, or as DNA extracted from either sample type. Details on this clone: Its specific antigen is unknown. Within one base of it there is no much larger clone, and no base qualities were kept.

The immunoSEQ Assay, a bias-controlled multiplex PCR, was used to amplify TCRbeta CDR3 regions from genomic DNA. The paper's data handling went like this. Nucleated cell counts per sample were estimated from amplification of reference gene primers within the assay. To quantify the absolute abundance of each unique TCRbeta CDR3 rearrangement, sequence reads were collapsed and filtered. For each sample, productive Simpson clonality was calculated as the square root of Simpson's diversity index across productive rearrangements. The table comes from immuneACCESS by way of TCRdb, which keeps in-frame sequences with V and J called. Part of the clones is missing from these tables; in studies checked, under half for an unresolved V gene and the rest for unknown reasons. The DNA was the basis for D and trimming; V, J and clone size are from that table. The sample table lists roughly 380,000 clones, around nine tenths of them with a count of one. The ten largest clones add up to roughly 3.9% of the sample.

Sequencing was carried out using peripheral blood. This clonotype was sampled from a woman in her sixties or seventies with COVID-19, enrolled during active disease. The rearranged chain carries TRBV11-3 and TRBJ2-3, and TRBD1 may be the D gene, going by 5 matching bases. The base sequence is TGTGCCAGCAGCTTAGGAAGGGGTGATACGCAGTATTTT. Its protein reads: CASSLGRGDTQYF.